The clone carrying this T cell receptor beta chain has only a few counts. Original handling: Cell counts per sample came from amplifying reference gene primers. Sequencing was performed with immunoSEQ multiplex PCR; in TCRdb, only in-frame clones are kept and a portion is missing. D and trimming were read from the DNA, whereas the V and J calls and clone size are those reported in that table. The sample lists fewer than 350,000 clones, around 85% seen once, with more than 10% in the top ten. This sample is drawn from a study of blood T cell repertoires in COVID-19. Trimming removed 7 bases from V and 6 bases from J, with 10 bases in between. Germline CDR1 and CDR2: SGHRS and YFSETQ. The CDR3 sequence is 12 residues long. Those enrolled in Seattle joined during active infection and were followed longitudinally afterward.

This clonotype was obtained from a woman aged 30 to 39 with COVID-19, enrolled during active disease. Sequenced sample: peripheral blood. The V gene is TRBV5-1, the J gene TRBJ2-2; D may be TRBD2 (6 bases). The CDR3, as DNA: TGCGCCAGCGGCAGGGAGGCCGGGGAGCTGTTTTTT. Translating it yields CASGREAGELFF.